The entry below gives a single TCR beta chain sequence along with its context. This entry comes from a study of cytomegalovirus exposure and HLA in healthy donors. It was with 60 Vbeta and 13 Jbeta primers that the PCR ran. Method: immunoSEQ multiplex PCR; TCRdb's copy keeps in-frame clones and lacks some. In the table there are 100,000 to 150,000 clones, about 74% of which are singletons. The germline V gene has CDR1 SNHLY and CDR2 FYNNEI. The CDR3 loop spans 13 amino acids. V shed 5 bases, J shed 8 bases, and the junction held 6 bases outside the gene matches. Source material: PBMCs. This chain joins TRBV2 and TRBJ1-2; 9 bases are a match to TRBD1. The TCR sequence derives from a woman aged 50 to 60 in good health and CMV-seropositive. The CDR3 region is CASSFTGGEGYTF. CDR3 DNA: TGTGCCAGCAGTTTTACAGGGGGCGAAGGCTACACCTTC.